These 26 T cell receptor beta chains were all obtained from the same sample, sequenced in a study of T cell repertoires in cytomegalovirus infection. One entry per CDR3 protein results from TCRdb running MiXCR on the reads. The table has 250,000 or so distinct CDR3 sequences, roughly 9% seen once. The material sequenced was PBMCs. Receptor source: a human donor in good health (CMV status not recorded). Some clones in this sample may be carry-over from other donors' samples.

This clonotype was observed a few times. The chain joins TRBV29-1 to TRBJ1-2; a possible D gene is TRBD1 (5 bases). V was clipped by 2 bases and J by 2 bases, with 15 bases between them. CDR1 SQVTM and CDR2 ANQGSEA come from the germline V gene. CDR3 length: 15 amino acids. CDR3 coding DNA: TGCAGCGTTGAAAGGGCCCGGGACCCCAACTATGGCTACACCTTC. Amino acid sequence: CSVERARDPNYGYTF.

This clonotype has a count of ten or more. Written as DNA, the CDR3 is TGTGCCAGCAGCAGCCGGCGGGACGGTGGGGGTGAGCAGTACTTC. Translation: CASSSRRDGGGEQYF. The rearrangement uses TRBV7-2 and TRBJ2-7; a possible D gene is TRBD2 (6 bases). Germline V lookup: CDR1 SGHTA, CDR2 FQGNSA. CDR3 length: 15 amino acids. Trimming removed 5 bases from V and 7 bases from J, with 21 bases in between.

The genes are TRBV30 and TRBJ1-2, with TRBD1 matching over 9 bases. The CDR3 covers 13 residues. V gave up 1 base and J gave up 7 bases; unmatched junction bases: 4. Germline values: CDR1 GTSNPN, CDR2 SVGIG (reference sequence). Written as DNA, the CDR3 is TGTGCCTGGAGTGGGGGGACAGGGTCTGGCTACACCTTC. The encoded protein is CAWSGGTGSGYTF.

This clonotype was picked up many times. The chain carries TRBV4-2 and TRBJ1-1, with D possibly being TRBD1 (5 bases). The CDR3 totals 16 residues. Trimming took off 4 bases at V and 4 bases at J, with 19 bases between the two ends. The germline V gene encodes CDR1 LGHNA and CDR2 YNFKEQ. CDR3 in amino acids: CASSLHGLGGLTEAFF. The CDR3 nucleotides are TGTGCCAGCAGCCTCCACGGTCTGGGGGGTCTCACTGAAGCTTTCTTT.

The J gene is TRBJ2-3, the V gene TRBV14, with 9 nucleotides matching TRBD2. CDR3 length equals 15 residues. Germline V gene lookup returns CDR1 SGHDN and CDR2 FVKESK. The trim removed 4 bases at V and 4 bases at J, leaving 6 bases unmatched. The CDR3 region has the DNA TGTGCCAGCAGCCCCCTGGCGGGAGGGCCAGATACGCAGTATTTT. Translating gives CASSPLAGGPDTQYF.

This clonotype turned up a few times. This chain joins TRBV29-1 and TRBJ2-1, with 9 bases matching TRBD2. The CDR3 is 14 amino acids. CDR1 and CDR2 (germline): SQVTM, ANQGSEA. The ends lost 6 bases at V and 9 bases at J; junction bases unmatched: 12. The chain's CDR3 is CSVAGLAGHFEQFF. CDR3 nucleotides: TGCAGCGTGGCGGGGCTAGCGGGACATTTTGAGCAGTTCTTC.

Only a few counts were recorded for this clonotype. The chain employs TRBV28 and TRBJ1-1, with no clear D. Germline-derived CDR1 and CDR2 are MDHEN and SYDVKM. This CDR3 has 11 amino acids. The germline V and J ends were trimmed by 6 bases and 7 bases, with 9 bases remaining between them. CDR3 nucleotides: TGTGCCAGCAGAAGGACGGTTGAAGCTTTCTTT. This gives the protein CASRRTVEAFF.

The V and J genes are TRBV19 and TRBJ2-7, with 9 bases lining up with TRBD2. Trimming cost V 3 bases and J 6 bases; bases outside gene matches: 6. This CDR3 is 14 amino acids long. Germline V lookup: CDR1 LNHDA, CDR2 SQIVND (reference sequence). CDR3 DNA sequence: TGTGCCAGTAGTATTAGCGGGAGAGGTCTCGAGCAGTACTTC. Amino acid sequence: CASSISGRGLEQYF.

This chain uses TRBV5-4 with TRBJ1-1, with D hard to call. V lost 4 bases and J 1 base, leaving 14 bases between the germline ends. Germline CDR1 and CDR2: SGHNT and YYREEE (reference sequence). The CDR3 length is 15 residues. The CDR3 reads CASSETEVRNTEAFF. DNA of the CDR3: TGTGCCAGCAGCGAAACGGAGGTCAGGAACACTGAAGCTTTCTTT. Full variable domain (rest looked up from reference TRBV5-4 and TRBJ1-1): ETGVTQSPTHLIKTRGQQVTLRCSSQSGHNTVSWYQQALGQGPQFIFQYYREEENGRGNFPPRFSGLQFPNYSSELNVNALELDDSALYLCASSETEVRNTEAFFGQGTRLTVV.

This clonotype has at least ten counts. The V gene is TRBV12-3 or TRBV12-4, the J gene TRBJ1-2; D gene ambiguous. This CDR3 region has 13 residues. Trimming removed 1 base at V and 4 bases at J, with 7 bases between. The CDR3 coding sequence is TGTGCCAGCAGTTTAGAGTCCCTCTATGGCTACACCTTC. It codes for CASSLESLYGYTF.

In this sample, this clonotype turned up a few times. This chain uses TRBV20-1 with TRBJ1-3; D not certain. V lost 4 bases, J lost 0 bases, and 7 bases lay in between. There are 13 residues in the CDR3. Germline loops: CDR1 DFQATT, CDR2 SNEGSKA (reference sequence). In DNA, the CDR3 is TGCAGTGCTACAGCAGTCTCTGGAAACACCATATATTTT. This sequence encodes CSATAVSGNTIYF.

The chain couples TRBV6-1 to TRBJ1-6; D possibly corresponds to TRBD1 (5 bases). V dropped 5 bases and J dropped 9 bases, with 20 bases sitting between them. This CDR3 is 16 amino acids long. In germline, CDR1 is MNHNS, CDR2 SASEGT. CDR3: CASSYEGPSPSSPLHF. The CDR3 nucleotides read TGTGCCAGCAGTTATGAGGGACCAAGTCCGTCTTCACCCCTCCACTTT.

This clonotype was observed at least ten times. This chain links TRBV7-2 with TRBJ2-5; TRBD1 matches at 9 bases. Germline lookup yields CDR1 SGHTA and CDR2 FQGNSA. V dropped 6 bases and J dropped 5; count of bases not matched to a gene: 10. The CDR3 spans 15 residues. The CDR3 loop is CASRLPGTGKETQYF. CDR3 in DNA: TGTGCCAGCAGACTACCCGGGACAGGGAAGGAGACCCAGTACTTC.

This clonotype appeared many times. The CDR3 sequence: CSVELDRGGSGELFF. CDR3 bases: TGCAGCGTTGAACTGGACAGGGGGGGCTCCGGGGAGCTGTTTTTT. The chain is built from TRBV29-1 and TRBJ2-2, with 10 bases that match TRBD1. Per the germline V gene, CDR1 is SQVTM and CDR2 is ANQGSEA. The CDR3 has 15 amino acids. With 2 bases clipped from V and 6 bases from J, the junction kept 6 bases outside the gene matches.

In this sample, this clonotype turned up many times. The CDR3 nucleotides read TGTGCCAGCAGTGACAGGGAGGCGACCGGGGAGCTGTTTTTT. This encodes CASSDREATGELFF. The chain has TRBV28 and TRBJ2-2; D is possibly TRBD1 (7 bases). The CDR3 has 14 amino acids. V was cut by 5 bases and J by 5 bases, with 12 bases left in between. CDR1 and CDR2 from the germline V gene are MDHEN and SYDVKM.

This clonotype was seen at least ten times. The chain recombines TRBV29-1 with TRBJ2-6; the D is unclear. The V and J ends lost 6 bases and 2 bases respectively, with 5 bases between them. The germline V gene encodes CDR1 SQVTM and CDR2 ANQGSEA. This CDR3 is 12 amino acids long. CDR3: CSVETGANVLTF. The CDR3 nucleotides are TGCAGCGTGGAGACTGGGGCCAACGTCCTGACTTTC.

This clonotype was seen many times. This chain uses TRBV7-2 with TRBJ2-5; D perhaps matches TRBD1 (6 bases). The CDR3 length is 16 residues. Germline loops: CDR1 SGHTA, CDR2 FQGNSA. Trimming left V 5 bases short and J 2 bases short, with 18 bases between. CDR3 protein: CASSRWTATIQETQYF. The CDR3 DNA reads as TGTGCCAGCAGCCGCTGGACAGCAACCATACAAGAGACCCAGTACTTC.

Ten or more counts support this clonotype. The rearrangement links TRBV20-1 to TRBJ2-7; tentative D call: TRBD2 (7 bases). The germline V and J ends were trimmed by 0 bases and 2 bases, with 14 bases remaining between them. Germline CDR1 DFQATT, CDR2 SNEGSKA (reference sequence). The CDR3 has 15 amino acids. CDR3 bases: TGCAGTGCTAGAGATCTCAGGGGAGGGGCCTACGAGCAGTACTTC. Protein: CSARDLRGGAYEQYF.

This clonotype was detected ten times or more. This chain links TRBV7-2 with TRBJ2-7; D is possibly TRBD1 (5 bases). The CDR3 spans 13 residues. Germline CDR1 SGHTA, CDR2 FQGNSA. The germline V and J ends were trimmed by 5 bases and 5 bases, with 13 bases remaining between them. CDR3 bases: TGTGCCAGCAGCCCCGCAGGGTGGAACGAGCAGTACTTC. Its translation is CASSPAGWNEQYF. Variable domain in full (rest from reference TRBV7-2 and TRBJ2-7): GAGVSQSPSNKVTEKGKDVELRCDPISGHTALYWYRQSLGQGLEFLIYFQGNSAPDKSGLPSDRFSAERTGGSVSTLTIQRTQQEDSAVYLCASSPAGWNEQYFGPGTRLTVT.

This clonotype showed up many times. This sequence joins TRBV12-3 or TRBV12-4 and TRBJ2-7; 8 bases are a match to TRBD1. The trim removed 3 bases at V and 2 bases at J, leaving 3 bases unmatched. There are 14 residues in the CDR3. CDR3 residues: CASSLGTGPYEQYF. The CDR3 DNA reads as TGTGCCAGCAGTTTGGGGACAGGCCCCTACGAGCAGTACTTC.

This clonotype has a count of ten or more. CDR3 residues: CASSLDGASNQPQHF. DNA for the CDR3: TGCGCCAGCAGCTTAGACGGGGCGAGCAATCAGCCCCAGCATTTT. This chain links TRBV5-1 with TRBJ1-5; tentatively, D is TRBD1 (5 bases). In germline, CDR1 is SGHRS, CDR2 YFSETQ. The V end lost 2 bases, the J end lost 1 base, and 10 bases lay between the germline ends. This CDR3 is built from 15 residues.

This clonotype occurred many times. The chain joins TRBV2 to TRBJ1-2; D is unclear. The CDR3 is 12 residues long. Trimming removed 6 bases from V and 3 bases from J, with 8 bases in between. Germline V gives CDR1 SNHLY, CDR2 FYNNEI. The CDR3 loop is CASSHRDYGYTF. CDR3 DNA sequence: TGTGCCAGCAGCCACCGGGACTATGGCTACACCTTC.

There are many counts of this clonotype. The chain has TRBV7-6 and TRBJ2-1; 13 bases match TRBD2. The germline V gene has CDR1 SGHVS and CDR2 FNYEAQ. This CDR3 contains 16 residues. The J segment lost 1 base and the V segment lost 6 bases, leaving 3 bases of the junction unmatched. Written as DNA, the CDR3 is TGTGCCAGCAGTCAACTAGCGGGAGGGTCCTACAATGAGCAGTTCTTC. As protein: CASSQLAGGSYNEQFF.

This clonotype was observed many times. The gene calls are TRBV12-3 or TRBV12-4 and TRBJ2-7; D not resolved. V lost 7 bases and J 7 bases, leaving 11 bases between the germline ends. This CDR3 is built from 11 residues. The CDR3 coding sequence is TGTGCCAGCAACCAAGGGCCAGAGCAGTACTTC. This sequence encodes CASNQGPEQYF.

V and J are TRBV29-1 and TRBJ1-1; possible D gene TRBD1, 5 bases. The germline gives CDR1 SQVTM, CDR2 ANQGSEA. The CDR3 spans 12 residues. V lost 6 bases, J lost 4 bases, and 12 bases lay in between. CDR3 sequence (DNA): TGCAGCGTCACTGGTCAGGGCACTGAAGCTTTCTTT. Protein product: CSVTGQGTEAFF. Full variable domain (rest looked up from reference TRBV29-1 and TRBJ1-1): SAVISQKPSRDICQRGTSLTIQCQVDSQVTMMFWYRQQPGQSLTLIATANQGSEATYESGFVIDKFPISRPNLTFSTLTVSNMSPEDSSIYLCSVTGQGTEAFFGQGTRLTVV.

V is TRBV7-9 and J is TRBJ2-1; 9 nucleotides line up with TRBD2. Germline lookup yields CDR1 SEHNR and CDR2 FQNEAQ (reference sequence). The CDR3 consists of 15 residues. V lost 8 bases to trimming and J lost 7 bases; unmatched junction nucleotides: 12. CDR3: CASAIELAGKNEQFF. CDR3 in DNA: TGTGCCAGCGCTATAGAGCTAGCGGGGAAAAATGAGCAGTTCTTC.